Below, 26 T cell receptor beta chains from the same sample are listed, as sequenced in a study of response to subunit inactivated influenza vaccine. TCRdb reprocessed the RT-PCR reads with MiXCR, giving one entry per CDR3 protein. The repertoire consists of about 520,000 distinct CDR3 sequences, with more than 7% occurring once and the leading ten covering about an eighth. The sample consisted of PBMCs from blood, taken less than 30 months after vaccination. These receptors were obtained from a man aged 45-69 years who received an inactivated influenza vaccine.

This clonotype was counted between two and nine times. V gene TRBV5-1 combines with J gene TRBJ2-2; TRBD2 might be the D (5 bases). The germline V and J ends were trimmed by 7 bases and 3 bases, with 10 bases remaining between them. The germline V gene encodes CDR1 SGHRS and CDR2 YFSETQ. The CDR3 consists of 13 residues. The CDR3 DNA reads as TGCGCCAGCTTAAACGGGGACACCGGGGAGCTGTTTTTT. This encodes CASLNGDTGELFF.

This clonotype came up many times. At one end the junction does not follow the germline gene, possibly because of a read error. The chain has TRBV2 and TRBJ2-1, with D hard to call. The CDR3 covers 9 residues. The germline gives CDR1 SNHLY, CDR2 FYNNEI. The CDR3 bases are TGTGCCAGCAGTGCTCTAAAGATCTTC. Protein sequence: CASSALKIF. The full variable domain, completed using reference TRBV2 and TRBJ2-1, is EPEVTQTPSHQVTQMGQEVILRCVPISNHLYFYWYRQILGQKVEFLVSFYNNEISEKSEIFDDQFSVERPDGSNFTLKIRSTKLEDSAMYFCASSALKIFGPGTRLTVL.

The chain is built from TRBV20-1 and TRBJ2-5; 8 bases fit TRBD2. Looked up from germline, CDR1 is DFQATT and CDR2 is SNEGSKA (reference sequence). This CDR3 has 13 residues. J gave up 5 bases and V 6 bases, and 8 bases lay outside the gene matches. CDR3 residues: CSAPGGGSETQYF. CDR3 nucleotide sequence: TGCAGTGCCCCCGGGGGGGGTTCTGAGACCCAGTACTTC.

At least ten counts were recorded for this clonotype. The chain combines TRBV3-1 with TRBJ2-5, with D tentatively TRBD1 or TRBD2 (5 bases each). Trimming pared 8 bases from V and 0 bases from J, leaving 13 bases between. The CDR3 has 14 amino acids. Germline lookup yields CDR1 LGHDT and CDR2 YNNKEL (reference sequence). The CDR3 region has the DNA TGTGCCAGCGAGGGGATTCCATACCAAGAGACCCAGTACTTC. Protein: CASEGIPYQETQYF.

The table lists this clonotype with a few counts. The genes are TRBV5-1 and TRBJ2-3; D gene ambiguous. The germline V gene has CDR1 SGHRS and CDR2 YFSETQ. Trimming removed 0 bases at V and 4 bases at J, with 6 bases between. The CDR3 is 13 residues long. This CDR3 is CASSLDRPDTQYF. CDR3 in DNA: TGCGCCAGCAGCTTGGATCGTCCAGATACGCAGTATTTT.

This clonotype was seen ten or more times. This rearrangement joins TRBV30 to TRBJ2-1; D is possibly TRBD2 (6 bases). CDR3 size: 15 residues. Germline CDR1 is GTSNPN and CDR2 is SVGIG (reference sequence). V dropped 4 bases and J dropped 5 bases, with 18 bases sitting between them. The CDR3 coding sequence is TGTGCCTGGAATCGTGGTAGCGGCATTCACAATGAGCAGTTCTTC. The encoded protein is CAWNRGSGIHNEQFF.

The chain links TRBV9 to TRBJ2-7, with D possibly being TRBD1 (5 bases). The CDR3 loop spans 14 amino acids. From germline, CDR1 is SGDLS and CDR2 YYNGEE. The V end lost 4 bases, the J end lost 2 bases, and 13 bases lay between the germline ends. DNA of the CDR3: TGTGCCAGCAGCCCAGGGTCAACGACCTACGAGCAGTACTTC. Translating gives CASSPGSTTYEQYF.

The chain links TRBV7-9 to TRBJ1-2; 12 bases agree with TRBD1. This CDR3 region has 17 residues. The germline V gene has CDR1 SEHNR and CDR2 FQNEAQ (reference sequence). V was pared by 5 bases and J by 4 bases, with 11 bases of the junction left unmatched. CDR3 region: CASSTGTGGLPGYGYTF. CDR3 nucleotides: TGTGCCAGCAGCACGGGGACAGGGGGCCTGCCGGGCTATGGCTACACCTTC.

This clonotype was seen at least ten times. The chain is built from TRBV12-3 or TRBV12-4 and TRBJ1-2; TRBD1 is a possible D gene (6 bases). The CDR3 is 14 residues long. V lost 3 bases to trimming and J lost 11 bases, with 19 bases between them. The CDR3 here is CASSFAGGHQGYTF. The CDR3 coding sequence is TGTGCCAGCAGTTTCGCCGGGGGCCACCAGGGATACACCTTC.

The rearrangement links TRBV20-1 to TRBJ2-7; tentative D call: TRBD2 (5 bases). V was shortened by 0 bases and J by 1 base, with 10 bases between the two germline ends. The CDR3 extends over 14 amino acids. Germline CDR1 is DFQATT and CDR2 is SNEGSKA (reference sequence). This CDR3 reads CSARDYGKSYEQYF. CDR3 sequence (DNA): TGCAGTGCTAGAGATTACGGGAAATCCTACGAGCAGTACTTC.

The chain employs TRBV19 and TRBJ2-1; 10 bases fit TRBD2. The CDR3 has 15 amino acids. Germline assignment: CDR1 LNHDA and CDR2 SQIVND (reference sequence). The V gene end was trimmed by 3 bases and the J gene end by 4 bases; junction bases not matched to a gene: 3. The CDR3 loop reads CASSILTSGYNEQFF. CDR3 DNA: TGTGCCAGTAGTATTTTGACTAGCGGGTACAATGAGCAGTTCTTC.

The V gene is TRBV12-3 or TRBV12-4, the J gene TRBJ1-1; D gene ambiguous. The V end lost 3 bases, the J end lost 4 bases, and 9 bases lay between the germline ends. This CDR3 is 13 amino acids long. The CDR3 protein is CASSFYWSTEAFF. CDR3 DNA: TGTGCCAGCAGTTTTTACTGGAGCACTGAAGCTTTCTTT.

This clonotype was seen only a few times. The chain joins TRBV28 to TRBJ1-4; no definite D call. Per the germline V gene, CDR1 is MDHEN and CDR2 is SYDVKM. V lost 2 bases and J lost 0, with 10 bases in between. The CDR3 contains 16 residues. The CDR3 sequence: CASSLSWAATNEKLFF. The CDR3 DNA is TGTGCCAGCAGTTTAAGTTGGGCCGCAACTAATGAAAAACTGTTTTTT.

This clonotype was counted only a few times. The chain couples TRBV21-1 to TRBJ2-1; TRBD1 reflects the table's D call only, with no check against the DNA. TRBV21-1 is a known pseudogene. The CDR3 has 16 residues. CDR3 in DNA: TGTGCCAGCAGCCCCCGGCTTGGGACTACCGACAATGAGCAGTTCTTC. Protein sequence: CASSPRLGTTDNEQFF.

The table lists this clonotype with a few counts. CDR3 in amino acids: CASSTNRNYEQYF. In DNA form, the CDR3 reads TGTGCCAGCTCAACAAACAGGAACTACGAGCAGTACTTC. The chain links TRBV18 to TRBJ2-7; possibly TRBD1 for D (5 bases). The V end was cut by 5 bases, the J end by 3 bases, with 11 bases between. CDR1 KGHSH and CDR2 LQKENI come from the germline V gene. The CDR3 loop spans 13 amino acids.

This clonotype was observed at least ten times. CDR3 in DNA: TGTGCCAGCACCCGCCTACTTGCGGGGGGAACAGATACGCAGTATTTT. Translation: CASTRLLAGGTDTQYF. The J gene is TRBJ2-3, the V gene TRBV28, with 8 bases matching TRBD2. Germline values: CDR1 MDHEN, CDR2 SYDVKM. This CDR3 has 16 residues. V lost 7 bases and J lost 3; bases outside the gene matches: 12.

This clonotype was counted many times. The CDR3 sequence is CASNRDRGTGELFF. In DNA, the CDR3 is TGCGCCAGCAACCGGGACAGGGGCACCGGGGAGCTGTTTTTT. This rearrangement joins TRBV5-1 to TRBJ2-2; the match to TRBD1 covers 10 bases. CDR1 is SGHRS and CDR2 is YFSETQ in the germline V gene. The V gene end was trimmed by 6 bases and the J gene end by 4 bases; junction bases not matched to a gene: 3. This CDR3 is built from 14 residues.

The rearrangement uses TRBV6-5 and TRBJ2-7, with D perhaps being TRBD1 or TRBD2 (5 bases each). The CDR3 consists of 14 residues. The germline gives CDR1 MNHEY, CDR2 SVGAGI. V was clipped by 0 bases and J by 6 bases, with 12 bases between them. CDR3 loop: CASSYSGTLGEQYF. CDR3 in DNA: TGTGCCAGCAGTTACTCAGGGACGCTCGGCGAGCAGTACTTC.

The chain is built from TRBV12-2 and TRBJ2-2; TRBD1, the table's D call, lacks a check against the DNA. TRBV12-2 is recorded as a pseudogene. The CDR3 length is 14 residues. CDR3 DNA: TGTGCAAGACCCGGGACGACGAACACCGGGGAGCTGTTTTTT. Its protein is CARPGTTNTGELFF.

This clonotype was counted many times. The chain combines TRBV4-1 with TRBJ1-5; 9 bases are shared with TRBD1. CDR1 is MGHRA and CDR2 is YSYEKL in the germline V gene. J lost 5 bases, V lost 4 bases, and 6 bases had no gene match. The CDR3 spans 15 residues. The CDR3, as DNA: TGCGCCAGCAGCCCCGACAGGGGGTCCGATCAGCCCCAGCATTTT. This gives the protein CASSPDRGSDQPQHF.

This clonotype was counted between two and nine times. The V gene is TRBV29-1, the J gene TRBJ2-5; 8 bases align to TRBD2. Trimming removed 5 bases from V and 1 base from J; junction bases left unmatched: 3. CDR3 size: 13 residues. CDR1 is SQVTM and CDR2 is ANQGSEA in the germline V gene. CDR3 protein: CSVWLAGQETQYF. The CDR3 nucleotides are TGCAGCGTTTGGCTAGCGGGCCAAGAGACCCAGTACTTC.

The CDR3 region is CASRYRGPTDTQYF. CDR3 coding DNA: TGTGCCAGCAGGTACAGGGGGCCCACAGATACGCAGTATTTT. This chain joins TRBV6-2 or TRBV6-3 and TRBJ2-3; 9 bases match TRBD1. V gave up 6 bases and J gave up 2 bases; unmatched junction bases: 3. Germline values: CDR1 MNHEY, CDR2 SVGEGT. This CDR3 has 14 residues.

This clonotype was detected only a few times. J is TRBJ2-1 and V is TRBV20-1, with TRBD2 matching over 11 bases. Germline V gene sequence: CDR1 DFQATT, CDR2 SNEGSKA (reference sequence). V trimming: 4 bases; J trimming: 7 bases; junction bases outside the gene matches: 9. This CDR3 contains 15 residues. CDR3 region: CSAIKTSGSGNEQFF. The CDR3 DNA sequence: TGCAGTGCTATAAAAACTAGCGGGAGTGGGAATGAGCAGTTCTTC.

The genes are TRBV12-3 or TRBV12-4 and TRBJ2-2; D might be TRBD1 (5 bases). Trimming took 7 bases from V and 6 from J, leaving 18 bases between them. This CDR3 has 15 residues. CDR3 DNA: TGTGCCAGCACCCTCACAGGCCCTATCTCCGGGGAGCTGTTTTTT. This encodes CASTLTGPISGELFF.

The chain combines TRBV5-4 with TRBJ2-6; D uncertain. This CDR3 contains 16 residues. V gave up 0 bases and J gave up 0 bases, with 7 bases separating them. CDR1 and CDR2 from the germline V gene are SGHNT and YYREEE (reference sequence). The CDR3 DNA is TGTGCCAGCAGCTTGGCCGCAAGCTCTGGGGCCAACGTCCTGACTTTC. Its protein is CASSLAASSGANVLTF.

This clonotype was found a few times. The chain links TRBV6-5 to TRBJ2-7, with 7 nucleotides matching TRBD1. This CDR3 is 13 amino acids long. Per germline, CDR1 MNHEY and CDR2 SVGAGI. The junction had 4 bases not matched to a gene; V was cut back by 2 bases and J by 6 bases. For the CDR3, the DNA is TGTGCCAGCAGTTACGGGAACAGGGGCGAGCAGTACTTC. Residues: CASSYGNRGEQYF.